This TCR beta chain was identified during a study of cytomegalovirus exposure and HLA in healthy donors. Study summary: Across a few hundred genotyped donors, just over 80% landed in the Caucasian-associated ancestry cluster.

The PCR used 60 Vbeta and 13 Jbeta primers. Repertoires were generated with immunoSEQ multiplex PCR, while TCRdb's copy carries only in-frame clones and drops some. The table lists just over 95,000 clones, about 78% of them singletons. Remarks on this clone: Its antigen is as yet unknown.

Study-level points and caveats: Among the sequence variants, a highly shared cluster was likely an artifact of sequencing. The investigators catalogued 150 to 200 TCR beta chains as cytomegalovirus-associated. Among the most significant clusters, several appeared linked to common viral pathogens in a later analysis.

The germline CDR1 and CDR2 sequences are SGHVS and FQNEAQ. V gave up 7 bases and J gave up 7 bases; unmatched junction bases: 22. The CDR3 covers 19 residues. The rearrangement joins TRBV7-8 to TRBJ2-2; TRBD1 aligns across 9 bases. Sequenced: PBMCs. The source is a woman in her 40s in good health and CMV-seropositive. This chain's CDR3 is CASNRRRIPRDRDNGELFF. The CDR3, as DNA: TGTGCCAGCAATAGACGTCGCATCCCCAGGGACAGGGACAACGGGGAGCTGTTTTTT.